This T cell receptor beta chain was sequenced during a study of blood T cell repertoires in COVID-19 (TCRdb year 2020). Describing the broader study: Samples from collaborators originated in the United States, Italy and Spain and spanned both the acute and convalescent phases of COVID-19. The material from the prospective study consisted of cDNA or gDNA derived from T cells, B-cell-depleted T cells, or PBMCs. The repertoires were made available in a free public database intended to serve as a resource for research on the immune response to SARS-CoV-2. Where HLA class I and class II types were available, the types were taken from metadata supplied by the sample provider, not from assay-based typing. Subjects who had been exposed to COVID-19, were actively infected with it, or had recovered from it provided the deeply sampled blood TCRbeta repertoires that made up the dataset. The samples were drawn from two sources: the first 160 participants of the ongoing ImmuneRACE study, and about 1,300 subjects contributed by 6 global collaborators. The sample metadata nearly always contained a de-identified subject ID, COVID-19 status, age in years and sex. Results and caveats for the whole study, not just this receptor: Clinical and demographic metadata were provided uncurated, with the amount varying by source and participant.

The collaborating institutions used their own protocols to collect whole blood in K2EDTA tubes. For TCRbeta analysis, collaborators shipped samples as frozen whole blood, isolated PBMCs, or DNA extracted from either of those sample types. Unmatched junction bases come to 4, with V trimmed by 2 bases and J by 4 bases. CDR1 LGHNA and CDR2 YSLEER are derived from the germline V gene. The CDR3 starts with the cysteine, ends with the phenylalanine, and has 14 residues. Only CDR3 DNA remains: 42 bases, in frame from the first base. TCRbeta CDR3 regions were amplified from genomic DNA by means of the immunoSEQ Assay, a bias-controlled multiplex PCR. For the original study's pipeline: The number of nucleated cells in each sample was estimated by amplification of reference gene primers within the assay. To quantify the absolute abundance of each unique TCRbeta CDR3 rearrangement, sequence reads were collapsed and filtered. For each sample, productive Simpson clonality was calculated as the square root of Simpson's diversity index over productive rearrangements. TCRdb stores this immuneACCESS table with in-frame sequences only. Part of the clones is absent; in the studies checked, under half of the shortfall reflects unresolved V genes, and no reason is known for the rest. V, J and clone size were drawn from that table, and D and trimming were deduced from the DNA. The sample profile shows over 200,000 clones; about 80% of them were found once. The ten largest clones add up to over 3% of the sample.

On this clone itself: Its antigen remains undetermined. Base qualities were left out, and no much larger clone turns up one base away.

The sequenced sample consisted of peripheral blood. The chain is encoded by TRBV4-3 joined to TRBJ1-2; TRBD1 aligns with 7 central bases. This clonotype originated in a woman at least 80 years old with acute or convalescent COVID-19. For the CDR3, the sequence is CASSQPGQPYGYTF. The DNA is TGCGCCAGCAGCCAACCGGGACAGCCCTATGGCTACACCTTC.